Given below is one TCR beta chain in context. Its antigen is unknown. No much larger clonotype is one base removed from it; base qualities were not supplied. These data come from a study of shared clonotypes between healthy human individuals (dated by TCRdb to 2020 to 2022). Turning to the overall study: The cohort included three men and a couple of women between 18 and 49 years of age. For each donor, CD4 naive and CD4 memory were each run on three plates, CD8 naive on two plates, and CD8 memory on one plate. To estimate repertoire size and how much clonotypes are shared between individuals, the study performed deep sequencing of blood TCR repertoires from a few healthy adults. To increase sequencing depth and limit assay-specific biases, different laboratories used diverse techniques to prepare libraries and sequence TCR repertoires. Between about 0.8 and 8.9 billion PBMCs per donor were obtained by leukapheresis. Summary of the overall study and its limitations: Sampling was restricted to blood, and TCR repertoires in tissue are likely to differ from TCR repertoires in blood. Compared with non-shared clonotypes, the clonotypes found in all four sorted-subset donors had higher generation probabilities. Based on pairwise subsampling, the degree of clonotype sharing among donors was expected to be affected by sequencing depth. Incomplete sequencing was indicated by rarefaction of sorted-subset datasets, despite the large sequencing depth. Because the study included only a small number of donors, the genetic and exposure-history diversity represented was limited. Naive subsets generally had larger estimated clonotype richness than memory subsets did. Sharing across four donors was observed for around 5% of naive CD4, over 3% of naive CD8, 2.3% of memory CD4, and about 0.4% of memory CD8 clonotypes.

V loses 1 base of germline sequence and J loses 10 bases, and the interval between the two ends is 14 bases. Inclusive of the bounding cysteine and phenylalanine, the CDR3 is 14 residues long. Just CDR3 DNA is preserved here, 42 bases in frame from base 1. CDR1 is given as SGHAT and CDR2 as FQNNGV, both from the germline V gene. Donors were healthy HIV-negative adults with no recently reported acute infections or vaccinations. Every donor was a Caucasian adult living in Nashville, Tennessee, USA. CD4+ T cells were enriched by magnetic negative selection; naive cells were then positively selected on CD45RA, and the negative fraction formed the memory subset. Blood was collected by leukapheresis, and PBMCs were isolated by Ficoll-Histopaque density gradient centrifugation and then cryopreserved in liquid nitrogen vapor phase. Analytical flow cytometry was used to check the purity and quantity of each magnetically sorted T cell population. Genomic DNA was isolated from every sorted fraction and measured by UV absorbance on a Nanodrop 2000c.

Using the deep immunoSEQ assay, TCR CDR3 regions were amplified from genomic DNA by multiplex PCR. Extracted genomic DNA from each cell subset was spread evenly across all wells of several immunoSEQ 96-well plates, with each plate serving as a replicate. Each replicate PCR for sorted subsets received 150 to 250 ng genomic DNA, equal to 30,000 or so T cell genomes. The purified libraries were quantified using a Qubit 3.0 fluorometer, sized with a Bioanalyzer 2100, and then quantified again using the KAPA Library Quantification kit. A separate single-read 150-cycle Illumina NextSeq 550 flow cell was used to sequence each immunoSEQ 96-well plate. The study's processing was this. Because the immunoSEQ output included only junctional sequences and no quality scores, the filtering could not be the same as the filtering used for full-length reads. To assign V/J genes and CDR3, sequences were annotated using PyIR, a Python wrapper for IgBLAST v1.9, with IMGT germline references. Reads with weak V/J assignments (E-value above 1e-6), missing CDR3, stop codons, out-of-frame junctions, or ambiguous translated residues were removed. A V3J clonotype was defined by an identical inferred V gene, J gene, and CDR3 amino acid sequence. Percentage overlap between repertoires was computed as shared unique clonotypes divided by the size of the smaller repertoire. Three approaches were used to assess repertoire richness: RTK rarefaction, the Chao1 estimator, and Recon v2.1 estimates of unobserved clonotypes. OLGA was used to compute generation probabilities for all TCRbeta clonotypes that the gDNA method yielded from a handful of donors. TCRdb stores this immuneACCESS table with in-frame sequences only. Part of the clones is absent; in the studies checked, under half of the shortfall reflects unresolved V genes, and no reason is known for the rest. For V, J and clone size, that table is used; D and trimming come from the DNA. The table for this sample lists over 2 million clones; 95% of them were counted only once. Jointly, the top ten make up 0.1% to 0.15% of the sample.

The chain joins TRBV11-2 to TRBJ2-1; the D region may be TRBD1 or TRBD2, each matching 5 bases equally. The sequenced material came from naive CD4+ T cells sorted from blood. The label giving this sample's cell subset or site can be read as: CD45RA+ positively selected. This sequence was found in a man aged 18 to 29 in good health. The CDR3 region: CASSLAPSQGEQFF. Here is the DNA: TGTGCCAGCAGCTTAGCGCCTAGCCAGGGAGAGCAGTTCTTC.